Below, one TCR beta chain is given with its context. These data belong to a study of blood T cell repertoires in COVID-19. Looking at the study overall: The United States, Italy and Spain supplied acute and convalescent COVID-19 samples. Sample material is recorded as cDNA or gDNA derived from T cells, B-cell-depleted T cells, or PBMCs.

This CDR3 has 17 amino acids. Per the germline V gene, CDR1 is MNHEY and CDR2 is SVGEGT. V was clipped by 2 bases and J by 1 base, with 15 bases between them. The method was immunoSEQ multiplex PCR; TCRdb's version includes in-frame clones alone and lacks a portion of them. The table lists about 120,000 clones, over 75% of them singletons. V usage is TRBV6-2 or TRBV6-3 and J usage is TRBJ1-5; the D is unclear. The TCR originated in an older woman with acute or convalescent COVID-19. The material sequenced was peripheral blood. CDR3 residues: CASSYGVRLRSNQPQHF. As DNA, the CDR3 is TGTGCCAGCAGTTACGGAGTCCGGCTGCGGAGCAATCAGCCCCAGCATTTT.